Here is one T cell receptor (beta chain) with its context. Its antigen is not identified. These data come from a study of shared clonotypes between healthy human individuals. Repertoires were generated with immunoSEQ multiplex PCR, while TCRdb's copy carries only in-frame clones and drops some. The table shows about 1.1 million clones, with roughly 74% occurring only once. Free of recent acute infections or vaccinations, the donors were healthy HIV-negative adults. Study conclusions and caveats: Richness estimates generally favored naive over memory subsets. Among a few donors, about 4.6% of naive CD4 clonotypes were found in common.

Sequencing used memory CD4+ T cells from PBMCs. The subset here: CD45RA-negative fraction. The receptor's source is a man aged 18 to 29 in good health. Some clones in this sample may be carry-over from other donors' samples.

Here the CDR3 DNA reads TGTGCCAGCAGATCCGGGACTAGCAGAGACGAGCAGTACTTC. Residues: CASRSGTSRDEQYF. V and J are TRBV28 and TRBJ2-7, with 9 bases matching TRBD2. This CDR3 comprises 14 residues. Trimming took 6 bases from V and 5 from J; bases not matched to a gene: 8. Germline-derived CDR1 and CDR2 are MDHEN and SYDVKM.